The 26 T cell receptor beta chains below all came from one sample that was sequenced in a study of cytomegalovirus exposure and HLA in healthy donors. Use of 60 Vbeta and 13 Jbeta primers characterized the PCR. Only in-frame clones appear in the TCRdb table, and some are missing; sequencing was by immunoSEQ multiplex PCR. Here the sample spans about 130,000 clones, approximately 80% being singletons. Sequenced input: PBMCs. The source of these receptors is an older woman in good health and CMV-seronegative.

V usage is TRBV10-3 and J usage is TRBJ1-5; D remains unclear. The V gene's germline CDR1 is ENHRY and CDR2 SYGVKD. The CDR3 runs to 16 residues. Deletions cut 2 bases from V and 2 bases from J, with 13 bases between. CDR3 loop: CAISERGLVGNQPQHF. The CDR3 DNA reads TGTGCCATCAGTGAGAGAGGGTTGGTCGGCAATCAGCCCCAGCATTTT.

V usage is TRBV19 and J usage is TRBJ2-6, with D perhaps matching TRBD1 (6 bases). V was cut by 6 bases and J by 1 base, with 19 bases left in between. Germline CDR1 is LNHDA and CDR2 is SQIVND (reference sequence). The CDR3 sequence is 18 residues long. CDR3 residues: CASRRQATSRSGANVLTF. The CDR3 coding sequence is TGTGCCAGTAGAAGACAGGCGACGTCACGTTCTGGGGCCAACGTCCTGACTTTC. The variable domain in full, with the rest retrieved from reference TRBV19 and TRBJ2-6, is DGGITQSPKYLFRKEGQNVTLSCEQNLNHDAMYWYRQDPGQGLRLIYYSQIVNDFQKGDIAEGYSVSREKKESFPLTVTSAQKNPTAFYLCASRRQATSRSGANVLTFGAGSRLTVL.

The chain carries TRBV29-1 and TRBJ2-1; no clear D. Germline V gene lookup returns CDR1 SQVTM and CDR2 ANQGSEA. The V end was cut by 4 bases, the J end by 4 bases, with 8 bases between. This CDR3 contains 12 residues. The CDR3 nucleotides are TGCAGCGTTGTAGTAAATTACAATGAGCAGTTCTTC. Protein sequence: CSVVVNYNEQFF.

The chain is built from TRBV7-2 and TRBJ1-4; 8 bases match TRBD1. CDR3 length: 14 residues. Germline V gene data show CDR1 as SGHTA and CDR2 as FQGNSA. Unmatched junction bases numbered 2, after V lost 5 bases and J lost 3 bases. CDR3 sequence: CASSPTGANEKLFF. The DNA for the CDR3 is TGTGCCAGCAGCCCGACAGGGGCTAATGAAAAACTGTTTTTT.

The chain employs TRBV9 and TRBJ1-1; D gene uncertain. The CDR3 consists of 14 residues. Germline CDR1 is SGDLS and CDR2 is YYNGEE. V dropped 4 bases and J dropped 0 bases, with 10 bases sitting between them. The CDR3 DNA reads as TGTGCCAGCAGCCCCCCTGGAGTGAACACTGAAGCTTTCTTT. It specifies CASSPPGVNTEAFF.

V usage is TRBV28 and J usage is TRBJ1-3; D remains unclear. The length of the CDR3 is 15 residues. Germline CDR1 and CDR2: MDHEN and SYDVKM. V was shortened by 3 bases and J by 4 bases, with 13 bases between the two germline ends. In DNA form, the CDR3 reads TGTGCCAGCAGTTTCCCGGGTAGGAGGGGAAACACCATATATTTT. Protein: CASSFPGRRGNTIYF.

V is TRBV7-9 and J is TRBJ2-5, with a tentative D call TRBD2 (5 bases). Trimming left V 5 bases short and J 4 bases short, with 11 bases between. The CDR3 has 13 residues. Germline V gives CDR1 SEHNR, CDR2 FQNEAQ (reference sequence). The CDR3 reads CASSPAALETQYF. The CDR3 DNA reads TGTGCCAGCAGCCCAGCGGCTCTAGAGACCCAGTACTTC.

This clone was picked up one time. The V gene is TRBV7-9, the J gene TRBJ1-4; D remains ambiguous. V lost 4 bases to trimming and J lost 7 bases, with 16 bases between them. Looked up from germline, CDR1 is SEHNR and CDR2 is FQNEAQ (reference sequence). CDR3 length: 15 amino acids. Here the CDR3 reads CASSSPEGWVEKLFF. CDR3 bases: TGTGCCAGCAGCTCACCCGAGGGATGGGTTGAAAAACTGTTTTTT.

The chain employs TRBV7-9 and TRBJ1-3; 7 nucleotides line up with TRBD1. V was clipped by 5 bases and J by 2 bases; unmatched bases: 6. Germline CDR1 is SEHNR and CDR2 is FQNEAQ (reference sequence). The CDR3 is made up of 15 amino acids. Here the CDR3 reads CASSPTTGTGNTIYF. The DNA for the CDR3 is TGTGCCAGCAGCCCGACGACAGGGACTGGAAACACCATATATTTT.

This clone was observed once. The rearrangement links TRBV29-1 to TRBJ2-1; tentative D call: TRBD2 (5 bases). V lost 3 bases to trimming and J lost 0 bases, with 9 bases between them. This CDR3 is built from 14 residues. Germline lookup yields CDR1 SQVTM and CDR2 ANQGSEA. CDR3 protein: CSVEVRGSYNEQFF. CDR3 in DNA: TGCAGCGTTGAGGTCCGGGGCTCCTACAATGAGCAGTTCTTC.

This rearrangement joins TRBV28 to TRBJ2-7; 10 bases fit TRBD1. The CDR3 covers 15 residues. The V gene end was trimmed by 4 bases and the J gene end by 4 bases; junction bases not matched to a gene: 7. Per the germline V gene, CDR1 is MDHEN and CDR2 is SYDVKM. Here the CDR3 reads CASSSGGTGVYEQYF. The DNA for the CDR3 is TGTGCCAGCAGTTCGGGCGGGACAGGGGTGTACGAGCAGTACTTC.

The rearrangement joins TRBV28 to TRBJ2-7; perhaps TRBD2 as D (6 bases). V was shortened by 4 bases and J by 0 bases, with 16 bases between the two germline ends. The CDR3 totals 16 residues. Germline loops: CDR1 MDHEN, CDR2 SYDVKM. DNA for the CDR3: TGTGCCAGCAGTTCCCCAGGGAGGCAATTCTCCTACGAGCAGTACTTC. It codes for CASSSPGRQFSYEQYF.

The J gene is TRBJ2-3, the V gene TRBV7-6, with 12 bases fitting TRBD2. The J segment lost 5 bases and the V segment lost 3 bases, leaving 6 bases of the junction unmatched. The CDR3 consists of 16 residues. Germline loops: CDR1 SGHVS, CDR2 FNYEAQ. CDR3 loop: CASSLRTSGAGDTQYF. The CDR3 DNA follows: TGTGCCAGCAGCTTGCGGACTAGCGGGGCCGGAGATACGCAGTATTTT.

This clone was found a few times. CDR3 nucleotide sequence: TGTGCCAGCAGTGAAGCTGACACCTACGAGCAGTACTTC. It codes for CASSEADTYEQYF. The genes are TRBV6-1 and TRBJ2-7, with no clear D. V lost 0 bases and J 2 bases, leaving 5 bases between the germline ends. Germline CDR1 and CDR2: MNHNS and SASEGT. The length of the CDR3 is 13 residues.

V is TRBV30 and J is TRBJ1-1, with D perhaps matching TRBD1 (5 bases). Germline loops: CDR1 GTSNPN, CDR2 SVGIG (reference sequence). CDR3 length: 12 residues. V was pared by 4 bases and J by 10 bases, with 16 bases between. DNA for the CDR3: TGTGCCTGGACCGGGGGGACGGAGGTAGCTTTCTTT. Encoded protein: CAWTGGTEVAFF.

This clone was observed a few times. The V call is TRBV4-1, the J call TRBJ2-2; weak D call: TRBD2 (6 bases). V was trimmed by 2 bases and J by 1 base, leaving 14 bases between them. Per germline, CDR1 MGHRA and CDR2 YSYEKL. The CDR3 is 17 amino acids. The CDR3 DNA sequence: TGCGCCAGCAGCCAAATACCGGGTAGCGGGAACACCGGGGAGCTGTTTTTT. Encoded protein: CASSQIPGSGNTGELFF.

This clone was counted between two and nine times. The CDR3 reads CASSLTQGAPMNTEAFF. CDR3 nucleotide sequence: TGTGCCAGCAGCTTAACGCAGGGGGCCCCGATGAACACTGAAGCTTTCTTT. The rearrangement joins TRBV7-9 to TRBJ1-1, with 8 nucleotides matching TRBD1. The CDR3 length is 17 residues. CDR1 and CDR2 (germline): SEHNR, FQNEAQ (reference sequence). V lost 2 bases, J lost 0 bases, and 8 bases stayed unmatched.

This CDR3 is CASRALRSGAYNEQFF. Written as DNA, the CDR3 is TGTGCCAGCAGGGCACTACGAAGCGGGGCCTACAATGAGCAGTTCTTC. J is TRBJ2-1 and V is TRBV27; TRBD2 aligns across 7 bases. The germline CDR1 and CDR2 sequences are MNHEY and SMNVEV (reference sequence). The CDR3 consists of 16 residues. After removal of 6 bases from V and 2 bases from J, the junction contained 10 bases not matched to a gene.

This clone has only a few counts. An end of the junction differs from the germline gene, which may be a read error. The chain recombines TRBV7-9 with TRBJ2-2, with D maybe TRBD2 (6 bases). The CDR3 runs 16 residues. CDR1 is SEHNR, CDR2 FQNEAQ, per germline (reference sequence). The CDR3 loop is CSSSLSGGPKTGELFF. The CDR3, as DNA: TGTTCCAGCAGCTTAAGCGGAGGGCCAAAGACCGGGGAGCTGTTTTTT.

A word on this clone: The same CDR3 also results from other DNA sequences found in this sample. The chain joins TRBV5-1 to TRBJ2-3, with no clear D. The CDR3 has 14 residues. CDR1 and CDR2 (germline): SGHRS, YFSETQ. Trimming removed 0 bases from V and 0 bases from J, with 5 bases in between. CDR3: CASSLGGSTDTQYF. The CDR3 DNA follows: TGCGCCAGCAGCTTGGGCGGTAGCACAGATACGCAGTATTTT.

J is TRBJ2-1 and V is TRBV6-5; D is ambiguous. V was pared by 0 bases and J by 6 bases, with 9 bases between. Germline-derived CDR1 and CDR2 are MNHEY and SVGAGI. There are 14 residues in the CDR3. CDR3 nucleotides: TGTGCCAGCAGTTACTCTACGCAGCGCAATGAGCAGTTCTTC. It codes for CASSYSTQRNEQFF.

The rearrangement joins TRBV21-1 to TRBJ1-4; TRBD1 was called by the table and not checked on the DNA. TRBV21-1 is assigned pseudogene status. This CDR3 comprises 16 residues. The CDR3 sequence: CASSSHRDATNEKLFF. CDR3 sequence (DNA): TGTGCCAGCAGCTCCCACAGGGATGCAACTAATGAAAAACTGTTTTTT.

This clone was picked up one time. The chain recombines TRBV29-1 with TRBJ2-3; 8 bases match TRBD1. With 6 bases clipped from V and 0 bases from J, the junction kept 2 bases outside the gene matches. The CDR3 consists of 13 residues. The germline V gene encodes CDR1 SQVTM and CDR2 ANQGSEA. In nucleotides, the CDR3 is TGCAGCGTAACAGGGGGGAGCACAGATACGCAGTATTTT. The encoded protein is CSVTGGSTDTQYF.

This chain connects TRBV30 to TRBJ2-5; maybe TRBD1 (7 bases). There are 13 residues in the CDR3. V gave up 8 bases and J gave up 5 bases, with 18 bases separating them. The germline CDR1 and CDR2 sequences are GTSNPN and SVGIG (reference sequence). The CDR3 region is CAGRGRGRETQYF. In nucleotides, the CDR3 is TGTGCCGGCCGCGGCAGGGGGAGGGAGACCCAGTACTTC.

This chain uses TRBV6-5 with TRBJ2-1, with a tentative D call TRBD2 (5 bases). Between the trimmed V and J ends, which lost 3 bases and 7 bases, there was a span of 10 bases. In germline, CDR1 is MNHEY, CDR2 SVGAGI. This CDR3 is 13 amino acids long. CDR3 coding DNA: TGTGCCAGCAGTTATTTCCGGGATAATGAGCAGTTCTTC. It encodes CASSYFRDNEQFF.

The chain links TRBV7-6 to TRBJ2-5, with D uncertain. This CDR3 is 11 amino acids long. V lost 5 bases, J lost 2 bases, and 3 bases lay in between. Germline V gene lookup returns CDR1 SGHVS and CDR2 FNYEAQ. The CDR3 nucleotides read TGTGCCAGCAGCCCTCAAGAGACCCAGTACTTC. This sequence encodes CASSPQETQYF.